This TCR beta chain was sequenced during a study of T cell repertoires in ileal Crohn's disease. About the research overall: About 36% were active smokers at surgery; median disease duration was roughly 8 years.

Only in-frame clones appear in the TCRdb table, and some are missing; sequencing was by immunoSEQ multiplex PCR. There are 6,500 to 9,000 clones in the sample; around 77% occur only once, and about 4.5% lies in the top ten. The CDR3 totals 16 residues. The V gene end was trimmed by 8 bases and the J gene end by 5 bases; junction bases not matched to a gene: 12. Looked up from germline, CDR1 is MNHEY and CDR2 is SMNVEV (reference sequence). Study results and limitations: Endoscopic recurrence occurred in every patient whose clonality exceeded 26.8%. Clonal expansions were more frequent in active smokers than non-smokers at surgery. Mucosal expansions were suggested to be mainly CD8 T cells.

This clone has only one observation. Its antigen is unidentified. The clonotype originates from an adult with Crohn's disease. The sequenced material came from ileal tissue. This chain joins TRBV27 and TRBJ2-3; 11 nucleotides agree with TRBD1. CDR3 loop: CASSPGQGAAGDTQYF. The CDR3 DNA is TGTGCCAGCTCCCCCGGACAGGGGGCGGCTGGAGATACGCAGTATTTT.